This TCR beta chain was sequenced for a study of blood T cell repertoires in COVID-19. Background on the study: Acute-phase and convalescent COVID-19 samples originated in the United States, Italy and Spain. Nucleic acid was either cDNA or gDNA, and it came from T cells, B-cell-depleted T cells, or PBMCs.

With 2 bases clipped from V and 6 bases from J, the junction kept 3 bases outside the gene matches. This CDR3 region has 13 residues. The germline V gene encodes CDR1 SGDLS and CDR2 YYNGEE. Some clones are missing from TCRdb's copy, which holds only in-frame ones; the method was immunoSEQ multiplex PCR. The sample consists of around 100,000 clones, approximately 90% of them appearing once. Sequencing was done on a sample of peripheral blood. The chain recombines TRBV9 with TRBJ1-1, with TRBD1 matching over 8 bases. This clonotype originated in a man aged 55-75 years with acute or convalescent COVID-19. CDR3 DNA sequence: TGTGCCAGCAGCGTGTCAGGGGGCTCTGAAGCTTTCTTT. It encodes CASSVSGGSEAFF.